This TCR beta chain was sequenced in a study of blood T cell repertoires in COVID-19. Germline CDR1 KGHSH, CDR2 LQKENI. This CDR3 region has 16 residues. V lost 2 bases and J lost 0, with 12 bases in between. Clones were read by immunoSEQ multiplex PCR, and TCRdb kept only the in-frame ones, dropping some. The table has some 70,000 clones, around 89% seen once. The sequencing input was PBMCs or T cells enriched from blood (not recorded which). This sequence was found in a woman aged 40 to 49 who had recovered from COVID-19. The chain has TRBV18 and TRBJ2-3, with D possibly being TRBD2 (5 bases). The CDR3 nucleotides are TGTGCCAGCTCACCAGGGAGAGAATCTAGCACAGATACGCAGTATTTT. Translating it yields CASSPGRESSTDTQYF.